Listed below are T cell receptor beta chains from one sample, sequenced in a study of T-cell reconstitution after alpha-beta-depleted transplantation in children. In TCRdb, the PCR reads were re-called with MiXCR into one record per CDR3 protein. The data hold about 300,000 distinct CDR3 sequences, with almost 8% observed a single time. The material sequenced was peripheral blood, taken 360 days after TCRalphabeta/CD19-depleted stem cell transplant. The receptors come from a female patient aged 2-15 years who had a stem cell transplant for Fanconi anemia, so the T cells may come from the graft donor. The conserved cysteine and the conserved F or W are not part of the CDR3 here.

v_call: TRBV5-1
j_call: TRBJ2-3
cdr3_aa: ASSLGARGAVDTQY

v_call: TRBV20-1
j_call: TRBJ1-5
cdr3_aa: SARDHFGPARGQPQH

v_call: TRBV11-2
j_call: TRBJ2-4
cdr3_aa: ASSLRDENIQY

v_call: TRBV20-1
j_call: TRBJ1-4
cdr3_aa: SARTGRGEKLF

v_call: TRBV3-1
j_call: TRBJ2-5
cdr3_aa: ASSLLFGGRAGVETQY

v_call: TRBV7-2
j_call: TRBJ2-3
cdr3_aa: ASSNTDTQY

v_call: TRBV7-2
j_call: TRBJ1-2
cdr3_aa: ASSYRDNYGYT

v_call: TRBV20-1
j_call: TRBJ2-1
cdr3_aa: SARDYFSGRPYNEQF

v_call: TRBV20-1
j_call: TRBJ1-5
cdr3_aa: SATPSGRSQPQH

v_call: TRBV20-1
j_call: TRBJ1-1
cdr3_aa: SARDHRNTEAF

v_call: TRBV9
j_call: TRBJ1-1
cdr3_aa: ASSVEYWSGPGAEAF

v_call: TRBV6-2/TRBV6-3
j_call: TRBJ2-2
cdr3_aa: ASSHLWGELF

v_call: TRBV5-1
j_call: TRBJ2-5
cdr3_aa: ASSFYSQVQETQY

v_call: TRBV5-1
j_call: TRBJ2-5
cdr3_aa: ASSLRGQETQY

v_call: TRBV7-2
j_call: TRBJ2-7
cdr3_aa: ASSLPGGMYEQY

v_call: TRBV6-5
j_call: TRBJ1-1
cdr3_aa: ASSRGTPQVNTEAF

v_call: TRBV5-1
j_call: TRBJ2-7
cdr3_aa: ASSGFSYEQY

v_call: TRBV5-1
j_call: TRBJ1-1
cdr3_aa: ASSPEPTKNTEAF

v_call: TRBV5-1
j_call: TRBJ2-1
cdr3_aa: ASSFMTGRSYNEQF

v_call: TRBV24-1
j_call: TRBJ2-5
cdr3_aa: ATSAGSVETQY

v_call: TRBV3-1
j_call: TRBJ2-2
cdr3_aa: ASSQITDRVGELF

v_call: TRBV20-1
j_call: TRBJ1-5
cdr3_aa: SAIKGANQPQH

v_call: TRBV5-1
j_call: TRBJ2-1
cdr3_aa: ASSSLTSGGYNEQF

v_call: TRBV6-2/TRBV6-3
j_call: TRBJ2-1
cdr3_aa: ASSWDSNYNEQF

v_call: TRBV7-8
j_call: TRBJ2-2
cdr3_aa: ASSYPEGSTGELF

v_call: TRBV5-8
j_call: TRBJ2-1
cdr3_aa: ASSFGNPPGF

v_call: TRBV27
j_call: TRBJ2-6
cdr3_aa: ASSLSTVGKSPGANVLT

v_call: TRBV12-3/TRBV12-4
j_call: TRBJ2-7
cdr3_aa: ASSTSGVSYEQY

v_call: TRBV27
j_call: TRBJ2-7
cdr3_aa: ASNPTGAYEQY

v_call: TRBV27
j_call: TRBJ1-5
cdr3_aa: ASSLWGTGGQQPQH

v_call: TRBV29-1
j_call: TRBJ1-1
cdr3_aa: SVRRQGQNTEAF

v_call: TRBV28
j_call: TRBJ1-5
cdr3_aa: ASSSRAGHSNQPQH

v_call: TRBV28
j_call: TRBJ2-1
cdr3_aa: ASTIRGAFEGEQF

v_call: TRBV4-2
j_call: TRBJ2-1
cdr3_aa: ASSQDVRGIVYNEQF

v_call: TRBV11-2
j_call: TRBJ2-7
cdr3_aa: ASSPGRGDHGYEQY

v_call: TRBV9
j_call: TRBJ2-1
cdr3_aa: ASSVVRPANEQF

v_call: TRBV6-5
j_call: TRBJ1-2
cdr3_aa: ASSYSGAGGSWGYT

v_call: TRBV7-9
j_call: TRBJ2-5
cdr3_aa: ASSLSPSIETETQY

v_call: TRBV5-1
j_call: TRBJ1-1
cdr3_aa: ASSLTPGQGSDAF

v_call: TRBV5-4
j_call: TRBJ2-3
cdr3_aa: ASSSRASDEDTQY

v_call: TRBV4-2
j_call: TRBJ2-3
cdr3_aa: ASSQGQGGPDTQY

v_call: TRBV20-1
j_call: TRBJ2-7
cdr3_aa: SASLGPSYEQY

v_call: TRBV4-2
j_call: TRBJ2-1
cdr3_aa: ASSPKAGRGRGNEQF

v_call: TRBV7-2
j_call: TRBJ2-5
cdr3_aa: ASSPTLTGVGETQY

v_call: TRBV20-1
j_call: TRBJ2-1
cdr3_aa: SPRGTPYNEQF

v_call: TRBV7-9
j_call: TRBJ2-1
cdr3_aa: ASSLGGEGSYNEQF

v_call: TRBV6-2/TRBV6-3
j_call: TRBJ1-2
cdr3_aa: ASSSRGGSYGYT

v_call: TRBV20-1
j_call: TRBJ1-5
cdr3_aa: SADRDLNQPQH

v_call: TRBV20-1
j_call: TRBJ1-1
cdr3_aa: SASTLDRDTEAF

v_call: TRBV28
j_call: TRBJ2-5
cdr3_aa: ASLDTQETQY